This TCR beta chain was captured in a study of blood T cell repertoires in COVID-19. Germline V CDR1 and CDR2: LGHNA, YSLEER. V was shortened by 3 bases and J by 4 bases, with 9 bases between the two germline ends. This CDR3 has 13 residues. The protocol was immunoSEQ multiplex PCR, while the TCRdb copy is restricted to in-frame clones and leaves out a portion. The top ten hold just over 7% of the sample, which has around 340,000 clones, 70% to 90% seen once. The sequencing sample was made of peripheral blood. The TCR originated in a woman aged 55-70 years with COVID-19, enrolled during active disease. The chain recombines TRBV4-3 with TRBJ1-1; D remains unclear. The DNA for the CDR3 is TGCGCCAGCAGCCAGGATGGAGTCACTGAAGCTTTCTTT. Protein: CASSQDGVTEAFF.